Below are 9 T cell receptor beta chains sequenced from a single sample in a study of shared clonotypes between healthy human individuals. The table came from immunoSEQ multiplex PCR; TCRdb's copy has only in-frame clones and leaves some out. This sample has under 600,000 clones; roughly 79% occur once, and the top ten carry 9.5% to 15%. The sequencing input was PBMCs. These receptors originate from a woman aged 40 to 55 in good health. Some clones in this sample may be carry-over from other donors' samples.

V gene TRBV7-2 combines with J gene TRBJ2-7, with 7 bases that match TRBD2. Germline V CDR1 and CDR2: SGHTA, FQGNSA. The junction had 9 bases not matched to a gene; V was cut back by 5 bases and J by 2 bases. The CDR3 extends over 15 amino acids. CDR3 region: CASSVRSGPTYEQYF. DNA of the CDR3: TGTGCCAGCAGCGTTCGTAGCGGGCCAACCTACGAGCAGTACTTC.

This chain connects TRBV11-2 to TRBJ2-1; 9 bases align to TRBD2. The CDR3 extends over 15 amino acids. Germline V gene sequence: CDR1 SGHAT, CDR2 FQNNGV. J lost 1 base, V lost 6 bases, and 4 bases had no gene match. The CDR3 is CASRSLAGSYNEQFF. As DNA, the CDR3 is TGTGCCAGCAGATCACTAGCGGGTTCCTACAATGAGCAGTTCTTC.

The V call is TRBV5-1, the J call TRBJ2-1; possibly TRBD1 or TRBD2 for D (5 bases each). V was clipped by 1 base and J by 9 bases, with 20 bases between them. Germline assignment: CDR1 SGHRS and CDR2 YFSETQ. The CDR3 totals 16 residues. The CDR3 DNA reads as TGCGCCAGCAGCTTGCACGCCGACGGAGTAGGGACTGAGCAGTTCTTC. It encodes CASSLHADGVGTEQFF.

The chain couples TRBV15 to TRBJ2-3; either TRBD1 or TRBD2 may supply D (5 bases each). Trimming cost V 1 base and J 9 bases, with 11 bases left between them. Germline V lookup: CDR1 LNHNV, CDR2 YYDKDF (reference sequence). The CDR3 is 13 amino acids. The CDR3 is CATSRAGPGTQYF. The CDR3 DNA reads TGTGCCACCAGCAGAGCGGGACCAGGAACGCAGTATTTT. Variable domain in full (rest from reference TRBV15 and TRBJ2-3): DAMVIQNPRYQVTQFGKPVTLSCSQTLNHNVMYWYQQKSSQAPKLLFHYYDKDFNNEADTPDNFQSRRPNTSFCFLDIRSPGLGDTAMYLCATSRAGPGTQYFGPGTRLTVL.

The gene calls are TRBV14 and TRBJ2-5; D is uncertain. There are 11 residues in the CDR3. CDR1 is SGHDN and CDR2 is FVKESK in the germline V gene. V lost 2 bases to trimming and J lost 2 bases, with 0 bases between them. The CDR3, as DNA: TGTGCCAGCAGCCAACAAGAGACCCAGTACTTC. Translation: CASSQQETQYF.

J is TRBJ1-1 and V is TRBV12-5; 10 bases map to TRBD1. Per the germline V gene, CDR1 is LGHNT and CDR2 is FRNRAP. The CDR3 is 19 amino acids. With 2 bases clipped from V and 1 base from J, the junction kept 13 bases outside the gene matches. In DNA form, the CDR3 reads TGTGCTAGTGGTTTGACAATCCAAGACAGGGGGCAGGGGAACACTGAAGCTTTCTTT. It translates to CASGLTIQDRGQGNTEAFF.

This rearrangement joins TRBV30 to TRBJ1-1; no reliable D call. V dropped 0 bases and J dropped 2 bases, with 10 bases sitting between them. The CDR3 is 14 residues long. The germline CDR1 and CDR2 sequences are GTSNPN and SVGIG (reference sequence). CDR3 loop: CAWSVLVANTEAFF. The CDR3 DNA reads TGTGCCTGGAGTGTGCTGGTAGCAAACACTGAAGCTTTCTTT.

There are a few counts of this clone. J is TRBJ2-2 and V is TRBV28, with 10 nucleotides matching TRBD1. V shed 8 bases and J 4 bases; nucleotides not matched to a gene: 10. Germline V CDR1 and CDR2: MDHEN, SYDVKM. This CDR3 spans 16 amino acids. This CDR3 reads CASSGTGVGLTGELFF. In nucleotides, the CDR3 is TGTGCCAGCTCCGGGACAGGGGTCGGTCTCACCGGGGAGCTGTTTTTT.

The chain uses TRBV19 and TRBJ1-2, with 8 bases identical to TRBD1. The V gene's germline CDR1 is LNHDA and CDR2 SQIVND (reference sequence). The CDR3 has 15 amino acids. Trimming took 10 bases from V and 5 from J; bases not matched to a gene: 15. The CDR3 DNA reads as TGTGCCACCCAACGGGCAGGGGGCGCGGAGTATGGCTACACCTTC. This encodes CATQRAGGAEYGYTF.